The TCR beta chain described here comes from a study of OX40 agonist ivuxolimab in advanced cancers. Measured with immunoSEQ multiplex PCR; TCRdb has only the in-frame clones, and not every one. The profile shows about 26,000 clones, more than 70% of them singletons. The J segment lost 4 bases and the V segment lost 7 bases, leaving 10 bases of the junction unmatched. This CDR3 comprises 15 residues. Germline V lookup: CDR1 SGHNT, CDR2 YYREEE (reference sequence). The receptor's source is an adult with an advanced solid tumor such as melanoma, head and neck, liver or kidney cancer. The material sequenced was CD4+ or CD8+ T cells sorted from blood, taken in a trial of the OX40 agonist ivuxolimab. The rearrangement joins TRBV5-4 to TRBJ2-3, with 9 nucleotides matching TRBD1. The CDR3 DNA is TGTGCCAGCCGGCTGAGGGGACAGGGCCCAGATACGCAGTATTTT. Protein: CASRLRGQGPDTQYF.